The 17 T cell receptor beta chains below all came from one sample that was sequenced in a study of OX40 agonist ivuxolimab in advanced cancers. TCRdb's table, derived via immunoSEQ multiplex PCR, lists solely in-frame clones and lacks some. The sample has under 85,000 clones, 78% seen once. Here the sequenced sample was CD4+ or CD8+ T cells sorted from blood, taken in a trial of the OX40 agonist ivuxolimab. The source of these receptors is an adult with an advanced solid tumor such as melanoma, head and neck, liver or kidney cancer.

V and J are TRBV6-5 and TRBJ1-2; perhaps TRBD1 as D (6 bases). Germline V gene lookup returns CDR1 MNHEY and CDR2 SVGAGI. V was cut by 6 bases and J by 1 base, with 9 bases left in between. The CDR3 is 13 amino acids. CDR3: CASSRQVNYGYTF. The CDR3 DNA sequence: TGTGCCAGCAGCAGACAGGTTAACTATGGCTACACCTTC.

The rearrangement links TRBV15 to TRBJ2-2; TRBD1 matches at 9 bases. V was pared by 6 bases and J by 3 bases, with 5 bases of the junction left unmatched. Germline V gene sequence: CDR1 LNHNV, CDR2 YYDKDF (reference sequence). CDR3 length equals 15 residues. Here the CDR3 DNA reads TGTGCCACCAGGACAGGGGGAAAGGACACCGGGGAGCTGTTTTTT. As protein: CATRTGGKDTGELFF.

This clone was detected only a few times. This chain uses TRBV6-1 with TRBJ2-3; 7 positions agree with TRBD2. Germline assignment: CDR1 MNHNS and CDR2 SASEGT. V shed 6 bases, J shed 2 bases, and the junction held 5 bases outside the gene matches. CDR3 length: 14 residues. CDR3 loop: CASRGGEHTDTQYF. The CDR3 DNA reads TGTGCCAGCAGGGGGGGGGAACACACAGATACGCAGTATTTT.

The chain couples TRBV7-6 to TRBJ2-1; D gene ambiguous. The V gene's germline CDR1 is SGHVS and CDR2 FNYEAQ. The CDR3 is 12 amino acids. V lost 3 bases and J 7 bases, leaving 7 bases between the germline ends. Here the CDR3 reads CASSFRLNEQFF. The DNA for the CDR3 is TGTGCCAGCAGCTTTAGATTGAATGAGCAGTTCTTC.

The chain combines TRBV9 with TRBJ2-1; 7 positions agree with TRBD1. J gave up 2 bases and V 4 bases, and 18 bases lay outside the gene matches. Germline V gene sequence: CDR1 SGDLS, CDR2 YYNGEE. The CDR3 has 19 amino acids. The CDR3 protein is CASSPQTGTAARTYNEQFF. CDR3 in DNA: TGTGCCAGCAGCCCCCAGACTGGGACAGCGGCGAGAACCTACAATGAGCAGTTCTTC.

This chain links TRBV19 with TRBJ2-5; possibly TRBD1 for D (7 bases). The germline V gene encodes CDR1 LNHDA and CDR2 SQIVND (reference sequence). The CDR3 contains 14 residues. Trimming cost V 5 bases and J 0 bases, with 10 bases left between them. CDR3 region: CASSAGQYQETQYF. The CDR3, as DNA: TGTGCCAGTAGTGCGGGACAGTACCAAGAGACCCAGTACTTC.

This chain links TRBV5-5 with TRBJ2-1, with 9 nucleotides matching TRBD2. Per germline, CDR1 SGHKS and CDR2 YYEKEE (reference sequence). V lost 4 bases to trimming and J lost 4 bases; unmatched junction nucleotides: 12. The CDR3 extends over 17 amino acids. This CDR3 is CASSPGMPSGIYNEQFF. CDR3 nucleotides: TGTGCCAGCAGCCCCGGGATGCCTAGCGGGATTTACAATGAGCAGTTCTTC.

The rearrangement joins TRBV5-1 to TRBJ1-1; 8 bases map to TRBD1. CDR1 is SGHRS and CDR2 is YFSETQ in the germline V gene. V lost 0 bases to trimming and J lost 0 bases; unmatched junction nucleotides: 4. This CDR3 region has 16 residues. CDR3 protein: CASSLVQGAVNTEAFF. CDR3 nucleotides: TGCGCCAGCAGCTTGGTCCAGGGGGCAGTGAACACTGAAGCTTTCTTT.

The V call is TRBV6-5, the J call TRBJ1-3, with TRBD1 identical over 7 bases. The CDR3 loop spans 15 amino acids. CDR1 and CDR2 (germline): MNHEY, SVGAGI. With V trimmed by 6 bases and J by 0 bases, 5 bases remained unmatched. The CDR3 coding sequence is TGTGCCAGCAGCCGGACAGGCCCCTCTGGAAACACCATATATTTT. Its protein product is CASSRTGPSGNTIYF.

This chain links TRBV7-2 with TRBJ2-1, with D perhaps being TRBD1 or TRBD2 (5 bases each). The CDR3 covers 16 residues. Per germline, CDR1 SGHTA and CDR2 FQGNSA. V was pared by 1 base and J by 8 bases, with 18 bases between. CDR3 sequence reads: CASSLVSGRDGDEQFF. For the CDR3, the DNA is TGTGCCAGCAGCTTAGTCTCCGGACGGGACGGGGATGAGCAGTTCTTC.

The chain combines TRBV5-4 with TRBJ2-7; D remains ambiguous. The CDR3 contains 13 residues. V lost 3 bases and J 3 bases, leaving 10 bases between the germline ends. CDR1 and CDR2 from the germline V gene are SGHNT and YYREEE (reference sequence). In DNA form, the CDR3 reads TGTGCCAGCAGCTCGGGTCCTTACTACGAGCAGTACTTC. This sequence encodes CASSSGPYYEQYF.

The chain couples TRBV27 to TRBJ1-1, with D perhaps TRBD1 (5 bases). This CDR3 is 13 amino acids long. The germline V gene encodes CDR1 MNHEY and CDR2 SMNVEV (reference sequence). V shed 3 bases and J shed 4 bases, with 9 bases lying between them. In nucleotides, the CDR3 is TGTGCCAGCAGTTTCAGTCAGGGCACTGAAGCTTTCTTT. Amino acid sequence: CASSFSQGTEAFF.

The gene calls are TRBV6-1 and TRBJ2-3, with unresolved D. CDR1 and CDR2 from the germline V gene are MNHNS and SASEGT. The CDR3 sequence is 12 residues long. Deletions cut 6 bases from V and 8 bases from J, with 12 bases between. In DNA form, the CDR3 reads TGTGCCAGCAGCCACGGTCCTAGTACGCAGTATTTT. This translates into CASSHGPSTQYF.

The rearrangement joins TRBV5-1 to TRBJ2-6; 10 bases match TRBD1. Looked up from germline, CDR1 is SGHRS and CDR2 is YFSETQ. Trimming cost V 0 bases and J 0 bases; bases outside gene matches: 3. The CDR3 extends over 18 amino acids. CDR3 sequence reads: CASSLARDRGSGANVLTF. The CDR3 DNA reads TGCGCCAGCAGCTTGGCTAGGGACAGGGGCTCTGGGGCCAACGTCCTGACTTTC.

CDR3 coding DNA: TGTGCCTCCGAGACAGGACACCGGAAGGATGGCTACACCTTC. This translates into CASETGHRKDGYTF. The chain joins TRBV6-1 to TRBJ1-2, with D maybe TRBD1 (6 bases). The CDR3 runs 14 residues. CDR1 is MNHNS and CDR2 is SASEGT in the germline V gene. Trimming shortened V by 11 bases and J by 6 bases, and 22 bases separated the two germline ends.

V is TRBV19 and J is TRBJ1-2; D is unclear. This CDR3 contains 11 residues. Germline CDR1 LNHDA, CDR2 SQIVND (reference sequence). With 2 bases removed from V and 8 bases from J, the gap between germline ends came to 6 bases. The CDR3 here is CASSIRGGYTF. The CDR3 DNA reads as TGTGCCAGTAGTATAAGAGGAGGCTACACCTTC.

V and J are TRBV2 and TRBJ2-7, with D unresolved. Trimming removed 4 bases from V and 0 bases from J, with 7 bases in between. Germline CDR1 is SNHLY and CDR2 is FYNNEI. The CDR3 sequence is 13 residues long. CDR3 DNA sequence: TGTGCCAGCAGTGTCCAGAACTCCTACGAGCAGTACTTC. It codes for CASSVQNSYEQYF.